Listed below are T cell receptor beta chains from one sample, sequenced in a study of T cells in Graves' hyperthyroidism and ophthalmopathy. In TCRdb, the multiplex PCR reads were re-called with MiXCR into one record per CDR3 protein. The sample shows about 350,000 distinct CDR3 sequences, roughly 13% of them seen only once. Sequencing input: blood. These receptors came from a woman aged 40 to 50 with Graves' ophthalmopathy. CDR3s include the opening cysteine and the closing phenylalanine or tryptophan. A D gene is named only where the DNA matches it firmly. Some rows mark clone size as missing; the rest say once, few, many or name a class of expanded clone.

V	size	J	D	CDR3	DNA
TRBV7-9	few	TRBJ2-7	NA	CASSSPNWGYEQYF	TGTGCCAGCAGCTCCCCGAATTGGGGATACGAGCAGTACTTC
TRBV7-9	many	TRBJ1-4	NA	CASSFRRSRNEKLFF	TGTGCCAGCAGCTTCCGGAGAAGTCGTAATGAAAAACTGTTTTTT
TRBV7-9	many	TRBJ1-1	NA	CASSSYLTPLGTEAFF	TGTGCCAGCAGCTCATACTTGACACCCTTGGGCACTGAAGCTTTCTTT
TRBV7-2	many	TRBJ2-1	NA	CASSLWGGLYNEQFF	TGTGCCAGCAGCTTATGGGGGGGCTTGTACAATGAGCAGTTCTTC
TRBV20-1	few	TRBJ1-6	TRBD1	CSARDRKNSPLHF	TGCAGTGCTAGGGACAGGAAGAATTCACCCCTCCACTTT
TRBV28	few	TRBJ1-2	NA	CASRKTGNYGYTF	TGTGCCAGCAGGAAGACTGGTAACTATGGCTACACCTTC
TRBV6-1	few	TRBJ1-6	NA	CASSQNIGDDYNSPLHF	TGTGCCAGCAGCCAAAATATAGGGGATGATTATAATTCACCCCTCCACTTT
TRBV10-3	many	TRBJ2-7	NA	CAISEGYEQYF	TGTGCCATCAGTGAGGGCTACGAGCAGTACTTC
TRBV20-1	once	TRBJ2-6	NA	CSARPSGLGSSGANVLTF	TGCAGTGCTAGACCATCCGGTTTAGGGAGCTCTGGGGCCAACGTCCTGACTTTC
TRBV11-3	many	TRBJ1-6	NA	CASSLAGSSYNSPLHF	TGTGCCAGCAGCTTGGCAGGGAGCTCCTATAATTCACCCCTCCACTTT
TRBV19	NA	TRBJ1-2	NA	CASTASSYGYTF	TGTGCCAGTACGGCCAGTTCCTATGGCTACACCTTC
TRBV19	many	TRBJ1-1	NA	CASSPPAANGIRAFF	TGTGCCAGTAGTCCCCCCGCCGCGAACGGAATTAGAGCTTTCTTT
TRBV15	few	TRBJ2-3	TRBD2	CATSSRLAGVTDTQYF	TGTGCCACCAGCAGCAGACTAGCGGGGGTCACAGATACGCAGTATTTT
TRBV20-1	NA	TRBJ2-3	TRBD2	CSALLAGEADTQYF	TGCAGTGCACTTCTAGCGGGAGAAGCAGATACGCAGTATTTT
TRBV9	NA	TRBJ2-1	TRBD1	CASSGTGTGRLDEQFF	TGTGCCAGCAGCGGAACCGGGACAGGGAGGTTGGATGAGCAGTTCTTC
TRBV24-1	few	TRBJ2-3	NA	CATSDMTSGATDTQYF	TGTGCCACCAGTGATATGACTAGTGGGGCGACAGATACGCAGTATTTT
TRBV20-1	many	TRBJ1-2	NA	CSASYGPGYGYTF	TGCAGTGCTAGCTACGGACCGGGCTATGGCTACACCTTC
TRBV3-1	NA	TRBJ1-6	NA	CASAGGVGNSPLHF	TGTGCCAGTGCGGGGGGGGTCGGTAATTCACCCCTCCACTTT
TRBV6-1	many	TRBJ2-4	NA	CASSEGLNIQYF	TGTGCCAGCAGTGAGGGGTTGAACATTCAGTACTTC
TRBV5-1	NA	TRBJ2-5	NA	CASSLGLRVETQYF	TGCGCCAGCAGCTTGGGCTTAAGGGTGGAGACCCAGTACTTC
TRBV20-1	few	TRBJ1-3	NA	CSATHGALSGNTIYF	TGCAGTGCTACCCACGGGGCTCTCTCTGGAAACACCATATATTTT
TRBV7-9	many	TRBJ2-2	NA	CASSLGHNTGELFF	TGTGCCAGCAGCTTGGGACACAACACCGGGGAGCTGTTTTTT
TRBV7-9	many	TRBJ2-1	NA	CASSLGREQFF	TGTGCCAGCAGCTTAGGCCGCGAGCAGTTCTTC
TRBV6-1	NA	TRBJ1-2	TRBD1	CASSDLNRGWYGYTF	TGTGCCAGCAGTGACTTAAACAGGGGTTGGTATGGCTACACCTTC
TRBV6-1	many	TRBJ2-5	TRBD2	CASGRRASGAQETQYF	TGTGCCAGCGGAAGACGGGCTAGCGGGGCCCAAGAGACCCAGTACTTC
TRBV12-3/TRBV12-4	many	TRBJ2-7	TRBD2	CASGDYASYEQYF	TGTGCCAGTGGGGACTACGCTTCCTACGAGCAGTACTTC
TRBV6-1	many	TRBJ2-3	TRBD2	CASSSGLAGATDTQYF	TGTGCCAGCAGTTCAGGACTAGCGGGGGCCACAGATACGCAGTATTTT
TRBV12-3/TRBV12-4	many	TRBJ1-5	NA	CASSLEEGYSNQPQHF	TGTGCCAGCAGTTTAGAGGAGGGCTATAGTAATCAGCCCCAGCATTTT
TRBV18	few	TRBJ2-3	NA	CASSPPRGLERHTDTQYF	TGTGCCAGCTCACCACCGAGGGGACTGGAGAGACACACAGATACGCAGTATTTT
TRBV27	many	TRBJ2-7	NA	CASSRGEWAYEQYF	TGTGCCAGCAGTAGGGGGGAATGGGCTTACGAGCAGTACTTC
TRBV12-5	NA	TRBJ2-1	TRBD2	CASGLGTSGTHEQFF	TGTGCTAGTGGTTTGGGGACTAGCGGGACCCATGAGCAGTTCTTC
TRBV14	few	TRBJ1-1	TRBD1	CASSQKYGTGKEIAFF	TGTGCCAGCAGCCAAAAGTACGGGACAGGGAAGGAAATAGCTTTCTTT
TRBV19	NA	TRBJ2-1	TRBD2	CASSLLRTSYEQFF	TGTGCCAGTAGTTTATTGAGGACTAGCTATGAGCAGTTCTTC
TRBV20-1	many	TRBJ2-7	TRBD2	CSAKLARSGTGNEQYF	TGCAGTGCTAAACTCGCCCGTAGCGGGACGGGGAACGAGCAGTACTTC
TRBV7-9	many	TRBJ1-6	NA	CASSFLSGGNSPLHF	TGTGCCAGCAGCTTCCTGTCGGGGGGCAATTCACCCCTCCACTTT
TRBV28	many	TRBJ2-1	NA	CASSSLLAQRGNEQFF	TGTGCCAGCAGTTCACTCCTAGCGCAGAGAGGCAATGAGCAGTTCTTC
TRBV9	many	TRBJ1-1	NA	CASSGQGRHTEAFF	TGTGCCAGCAGCGGGCAGGGGCGACACACTGAAGCTTTCTTT
TRBV15	many	TRBJ2-7	NA	CATSRDLPAPYEQYF	TGTGCCACCAGCAGAGATTTGCCGGCACCCTACGAGCAGTACTTC
TRBV6-1	many	TRBJ2-7	NA	CASSRAAGSSYEQYF	TGTGCCAGCAGCCGAGCTGCGGGGAGCTCCTACGAGCAGTACTTC
TRBV6-1	few	TRBJ2-7	TRBD1	CASSFGTGSSYEQYF	TGTGCCAGCAGCTTCGGGACAGGGAGCTCCTACGAGCAGTACTTC
TRBV6-1	many	TRBJ1-5	NA	CAIQFREGNQPQHF	TGTGCCATACAATTCAGGGAAGGCAATCAGCCCCAGCATTTT
TRBV2	many	TRBJ2-5	NA	CASSEAETQYF	TGTGCCAGCAGTGAGGCGGAGACCCAGTACTTC
TRBV18	few	TRBJ1-1	NA	CASSRGSMNTEAFF	TGTGCCAGCTCACGGGGCAGTATGAACACTGAAGCTTTCTTT
TRBV3-1	many	TRBJ2-3	NA	CASSRDFTDTQYF	TGTGCCAGCAGCCGGGATTTCACAGATACGCAGTATTTT
TRBV6-2/TRBV6-3	many	TRBJ1-1	NA	CASRATGFIAFF	TGTGCCAGCCGAGCTACAGGGTTTATCGCTTTCTTT
TRBV2	many	TRBJ1-1	NA	CASSEAGMRIEAFF	TGTGCCAGCAGTGAAGCTGGTATGAGGATTGAAGCTTTCTTT
TRBV18	few	TRBJ1-4	TRBD1	CASSPWTGDEKLFF	TGTGCCAGCTCACCTTGGACAGGGGACGAAAAACTGTTTTTT
TRBV7-2	NA	TRBJ1-6	NA	CASSSLGGPLLPPLHF	TGTGCCAGCAGCTCCCTGGGGGGGCCCCTCCTGCCACCCCTCCACTTT
TRBV20-1	many	TRBJ1-1	TRBD1	CSARDPWTGSNTEAFF	TGCAGTGCTAGAGATCCGTGGACAGGATCGAACACTGAAGCTTTCTTT